This entry concerns a single TCR beta chain. The specificity of this receptor is unknown. The record has no base qualities; no much larger clone is one base away. The method behind the library was the immunoSEQ multiplex PCR assay. On the study's bioinformatics: To diagnose cytomegalovirus status from the catalog of TCR beta chain sequences, a statistical classification framework was built. TCRdb limited this immuneACCESS table to in-frame rearrangements with V and J called. A share of clones is missing; checked studies link under half to unresolved V genes, and the rest is unexplained. V, J and clone size derive from that table, while D and trimming were established from the DNA sequence. In all, the sample holds about 250,000 clones, and less than 90% of those were seen once. The top ten constitute around 12% of the sample. These data come from a study of cytomegalovirus exposure and HLA in healthy donors (dated by TCRdb to the late 2010s). About the full investigation: According to a later analysis, the 120 or so validation repertoires were produced on the same platform as the 666 repertoires of the first cohort. The study aimed to test whether cataloging public T cell receptors could reveal signatures of past pathogen exposure. Along with the roughly 710-subject first cohort, a separate validation cohort of over 90 different subjects was used. The study combined high-throughput TCR immunosequencing, statistical association of individual TCRs with disease status, and machine learning to predict cytomegalovirus infection status. Study-wide findings and limitations: A later analysis had no HLA typing for the validation cohort, so co-occurrence there was scored across all 130 or so repertoires. The authors suggested that the approach could potentially be extended to other disease states and immunological phenotypes. A few of the identified cytomegalovirus-associated TCR beta chains were confirmed in vitro to be specific for cytomegalovirus antigens. Subsequent analysis determined that TCRs grouped into clusters in the first cohort also showed a tendency toward co-occurrence across the 120 validation repertoires, and approximately 94% of cluster scores exceeded 0. Most TCR sequences were observed very rarely across donors, whereas some public TCRs were present in many individuals. In both the original and validation cohorts, the classifier was reported to diagnose cytomegalovirus status with high specificity and sensitivity. The study gave a list of more than 150 TCR beta chains associated with cytomegalovirus.

As encoded in the germline V gene (reference sequence), CDR1 is SGHNT while CDR2 is YYREEE. The CDR3 starts with the cysteine, ends with the phenylalanine, and has 12 residues. Only CDR3 DNA is held: 36 bases, read in frame from base 1. At the junction V is shortened by 2 bases and J by 6 bases, with 9 bases in between. Donors formed part of the validation cohort, which comprised about 130 subjects and was distinct from the first cohort of 550 to 850 subjects. Sequenced input: PBMCs. This receptor was obtained from a man younger than 35 in good health and CMV-seropositive. The rearranged segments are TRBV5-4 and TRBJ2-7; TRBD2 is perhaps the D gene, given 6 matching bases. The CDR3 loop reads CASSFQGGEQYF. The DNA reads TGTGCCAGCAGCTTTCAGGGAGGCGAGCAGTACTTC.